The 24 T cell receptor beta chains below come from one sample, sequenced in a study of control samples from healthy donors and cancer patients. The repertoire was sequenced with immunoSEQ multiplex PCR; TCRdb's copy has only in-frame clones and lacks some. The sample contains 150,000 to 200,000 clones, around 94% of which appear only once. The source material was blood. The receptors originated from a man aged 30 to 45 in good health.

As for this clone: The same CDR3 is also encoded by other DNA sequences in this sample. The chain recombines TRBV5-1 with TRBJ1-1; D remains unclear. V was trimmed by 0 bases and J by 1 base, leaving 7 bases between them. The length of the CDR3 is 14 residues. Germline CDR1 reads SGHRS; CDR2 reads YFSETQ. The CDR3 region is CASSLEPGNTEAFF. The CDR3 DNA follows: TGCGCCAGCAGCTTGGAGCCCGGGAACACTGAAGCTTTCTTT.

The chain employs TRBV5-1 and TRBJ2-2; D is perhaps TRBD1 (6 bases). V was cut by 2 bases and J by 5 bases, with 10 bases left in between. Germline V lookup: CDR1 SGHRS, CDR2 YFSETQ. The CDR3 runs 14 residues. The CDR3 bases are TGCGCCAGCAGCTTAGGACAGAGAACCGGGGAGCTGTTTTTT. This translates into CASSLGQRTGELFF.

The chain employs TRBV28 and TRBJ1-2; tentatively, D is TRBD1 (5 bases). The CDR3 is 12 amino acids. Germline values: CDR1 MDHEN, CDR2 SYDVKM. Trimming took off 6 bases at V and 5 bases at J, with 10 bases between the two ends. CDR3 in DNA: TGTGCCAGCAGAAGGGACCCATATGGCTACACCTTC. It codes for CASRRDPYGYTF.

This sequence joins TRBV4-2 and TRBJ2-7; D remains ambiguous. V shed 0 bases and J shed 2 bases, with 8 bases lying between them. The CDR3 has 14 amino acids. Germline CDR1 LGHNA, CDR2 YNFKEQ. This CDR3 is CASSQDPGPYEQYF. DNA for the CDR3: TGTGCCAGCAGCCAAGATCCCGGCCCCTACGAGCAGTACTTC.

The chain employs TRBV4-1 and TRBJ2-5; D call uncertain. CDR1 is MGHRA, CDR2 YSYEKL, per germline. V lost 3 bases and J 5 bases, leaving 19 bases between the germline ends. This CDR3 is built from 16 residues. CDR3 sequence reads: CASSQTIGPTRETQYF. As DNA, the CDR3 is TGCGCCAGCAGCCAGACGATTGGACCCACACGGGAGACCCAGTACTTC.

The gene calls are TRBV7-9 and TRBJ2-6; 10 bases align to TRBD1. The CDR3 is made up of 17 amino acids. Trimming took 4 bases from V and 2 from J; bases not matched to a gene: 5. Germline CDR1 reads SEHNR; CDR2 reads FQNEAQ (reference sequence). CDR3 sequence: CASSSRDRGTGANVLTF. The CDR3 DNA is TGTGCCAGCAGCTCCCGGGACAGGGGAACTGGGGCCAACGTCCTGACTTTC.

The rearrangement links TRBV3-1 (or the pseudogene TRBV3-2) to TRBJ1-2; 9 bases line up with TRBD1. This CDR3 has 12 amino acids. Germline V gene lookup returns CDR1 LGHDT and CDR2 YNNKEL (reference sequence). The V segment lost 6 bases and the J segment 8 bases; nucleotides outside the gene matches: 4. For the CDR3, the DNA is TGTGCCAGCAGTACAACAGGGGGCGGCTACACCTTC. Its translation: CASSTTGGGYTF.

This clone has just one count. The rearrangement joins TRBV5-1 to TRBJ1-3, with D possibly matching TRBD1 (5 bases). The CDR3 is 16 residues long. V lost 2 bases, J lost 3 bases, and 15 bases lay in between. Germline CDR1 reads SGHRS; CDR2 reads YFSETQ. This CDR3 is CASSFRSGERGNTIYF. In nucleotides, the CDR3 is TGCGCCAGCAGCTTCCGATCGGGGGAACGTGGAAACACCATATATTTT.

V gene TRBV12-2 combines with J gene TRBJ2-2; the D call in the table, TRBD1, was not verified against the DNA. TRBV12-2 is labeled a pseudogene. The CDR3 runs 19 residues. The CDR3: CASRLALWDRTLNTGELFF. The DNA of the CDR3 is TGTGCAAGTCGCTTAGCTTTATGGGACAGGACCCTGAACACCGGGGAGCTGTTTTTT.

The chain combines TRBV7-2 with TRBJ2-3, with D possibly matching TRBD1 (5 bases). CDR1 and CDR2 from the germline V gene are SGHTA and FQGNSA. The CDR3 extends over 16 amino acids. V lost 5 bases and J lost 3, with 18 bases in between. For the CDR3, the DNA is TGTGCCAGCAGCAAATCAAGTCGTAGGGGTACAGATACGCAGTATTTT. Translating it yields CASSKSSRRGTDTQYF.

The V and J genes are TRBV19 and TRBJ1-5; the match to TRBD1 covers 8 bases. The V segment lost 7 bases and the J segment 5 bases; nucleotides outside the gene matches: 4. Germline V gene sequence: CDR1 LNHDA, CDR2 SQIVND (reference sequence). The CDR3 has 13 residues. CDR3 in DNA: TGTGCCAGTACCTCAGGGGGCGATCAGCCCCAGCATTTT. Amino acid sequence: CASTSGGDQPQHF.

The chain uses TRBV27 and TRBJ1-2; D possibly corresponds to TRBD1 (5 bases). V shed 6 bases and J shed 4 bases, with 15 bases lying between them. Germline V CDR1 and CDR2: MNHEY, SMNVEV (reference sequence). This CDR3 comprises 14 residues. CDR3 nucleotide sequence: TGTGCCAGCAGCCTCGGGGCGGGAATCTATGGCTACACCTTC. Its protein product is CASSLGAGIYGYTF.

This rearrangement joins TRBV15 to TRBJ1-2, with 8 bases lining up with TRBD1. Germline V gives CDR1 LNHNV, CDR2 YYDKDF (reference sequence). There are 14 residues in the CDR3. V lost 1 base and J lost 6; bases outside the gene matches: 4. The CDR3 nucleotides are TGTGCCACCAGCAGAGCTCGGACAGGGAATGGCTACACCTTC. It translates to CATSRARTGNGYTF.

This chain uses TRBV19 with TRBJ1-1; TRBD1 is a possible D gene (6 bases). The V gene's germline CDR1 is LNHDA and CDR2 SQIVND (reference sequence). Trimming left V 5 bases short and J 2 bases short, with 12 bases between. This CDR3 comprises 14 residues. DNA for the CDR3: TGTGCCAGTAGTCCCGAGGGGGTTAACACTGAAGCTTTCTTT. Amino acids: CASSPEGVNTEAFF.

The rearrangement joins TRBV6-1 to TRBJ1-1; no definite D call. With 0 bases removed from V and 4 bases from J, the gap between germline ends came to 9 bases. The CDR3 length is 14 residues. CDR1 MNHNS and CDR2 SASEGT come from the germline V gene. CDR3 sequence: CASSEALGFTEAFF. As DNA, the CDR3 is TGTGCCAGCAGTGAAGCGCTCGGGTTCACTGAAGCTTTCTTT.

V is TRBV2 and J is TRBJ1-3; no reliable D call. The CDR3 is 11 residues long. CDR1 is SNHLY, CDR2 FYNNEI, per germline. The germline V and J ends were trimmed by 8 bases and 4 bases, with 6 bases remaining between them. CDR3 DNA: TGTGCCAGCGGCCGGGGAAACACCATATATTTT. It yields the protein CASGRGNTIYF.

J is TRBJ1-2 and V is TRBV5-1; a weak D match, TRBD1 (6 bases). V lost 4 bases, J lost 4 bases, and 11 bases lay in between. The CDR3 is 13 amino acids. Germline V gene data show CDR1 as SGHRS and CDR2 as YFSETQ. CDR3 sequence: CASSIQGAYGYTF. In nucleotides, the CDR3 is TGCGCCAGCAGCATACAGGGAGCCTATGGCTACACCTTC.

The rearrangement uses TRBV18 and TRBJ2-2, with 7 bases matching TRBD1. CDR1 is KGHSH, CDR2 LQKENI, per germline. The CDR3 is 15 amino acids. V shed 2 bases, J shed 5 bases, and the junction held 5 bases outside the gene matches. CDR3 bases: TGTGCCAGCTCACCAGTGACAGGGAGAACCGGGGAGCTGTTTTTT. Its translation is CASSPVTGRTGELFF.

The gene calls are TRBV6-5 and TRBJ1-5; TRBD1 might be the D (5 bases). This CDR3 is 14 amino acids long. Trimming took off 2 bases at V and 6 bases at J, with 11 bases between the two ends. The germline gives CDR1 MNHEY, CDR2 SVGAGI. The CDR3 spells CASSYVGRGQPQHF. CDR3 DNA sequence: TGTGCCAGCAGTTACGTGGGGAGGGGTCAGCCCCAGCATTTT.

V usage is TRBV7-2 and J usage is TRBJ1-6; D unresolved. V dropped 5 bases and J dropped 13 bases, with 18 bases sitting between them. Germline V CDR1 and CDR2: SGHTA, FQGNSA. The CDR3 has 14 amino acids. The CDR3, as DNA: TGTGCCAGCAGCACCGCAGGCGTGCCTGGGCCCCTCCACTTT. Amino acids: CASSTAGVPGPLHF.

This chain connects TRBV24-1 to TRBJ2-1; D unclear. Trimming cost V 4 bases and J 1 base, with 4 bases left between them. The CDR3 is 13 residues long. Per the germline V gene, CDR1 is KGHDR and CDR2 is SFDVKD. In DNA, the CDR3 is TGTGCCACCAGTGAGACATCCTACAATGAGCAGTTCTTC. Protein product: CATSETSYNEQFF.

This clone turned up a few times. The V call is TRBV6-2 or TRBV6-3, the J call TRBJ1-2, with TRBD1 as a possible D gene (6 bases). CDR3 size: 14 residues. Looked up from germline, CDR1 is MNHEY and CDR2 is SVGEGT. Trimming removed 6 bases at V and 10 bases at J, with 21 bases between. The CDR3: CASSRTRQVVDYTF. The CDR3 DNA is TGTGCCAGCAGCCGGACCCGACAGGTCGTGGACTACACCTTC.

In its sample, this clone was seen many times. This chain links TRBV5-1 with TRBJ2-2; 8 bases are a match to TRBD2. After removal of 7 bases from V and 6 bases from J, the junction contained 14 bases not matched to a gene. The CDR3 totals 16 residues. CDR1 is SGHRS, CDR2 YFSETQ, per germline. CDR3 DNA sequence: TGCGCCAGCCGAAGGGGAGCGGGAGAGGGGTCCGGGGAGCTGTTTTTT. Translated, it gives CASRRGAGEGSGELFF.

This clone appeared once. The chain couples TRBV19 to TRBJ1-1; no clear D gene. Germline assignment: CDR1 LNHDA and CDR2 SQIVND (reference sequence). CDR3 length: 14 amino acids. The V gene lost 3 bases and the J gene lost 10 bases, with 18 bases spanning the gap. CDR3 loop: CASSIRFERVAAFF. The CDR3 DNA sequence: TGTGCCAGTAGTATCAGATTTGAGAGGGTCGCAGCTTTCTTT. Combining the CDR3 with reference TRBV19 and TRBJ1-1 gives the whole variable domain DGGITQSPKYLFRKEGQNVTLSCEQNLNHDAMYWYRQDPGQGLRLIYYSQIVNDFQKGDIAEGYSVSREKKESFPLTVTSAQKNPTAFYLCASSIRFERVAAFFGQGTRLTVV.